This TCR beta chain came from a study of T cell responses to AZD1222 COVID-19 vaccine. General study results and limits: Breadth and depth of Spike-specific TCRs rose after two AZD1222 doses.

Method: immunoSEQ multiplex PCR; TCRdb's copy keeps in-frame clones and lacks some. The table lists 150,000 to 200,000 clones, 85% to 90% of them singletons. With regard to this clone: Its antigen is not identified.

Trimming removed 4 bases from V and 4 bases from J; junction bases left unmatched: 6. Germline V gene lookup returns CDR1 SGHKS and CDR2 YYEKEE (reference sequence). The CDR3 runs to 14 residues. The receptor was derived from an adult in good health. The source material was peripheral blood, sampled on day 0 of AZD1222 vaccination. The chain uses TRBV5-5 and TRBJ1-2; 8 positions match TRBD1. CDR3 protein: CASSTEGQVYGYTF. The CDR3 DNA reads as TGTGCCAGCAGCACGGAGGGACAGGTCTATGGCTACACCTTC.